This TCR beta chain was sequenced for a study of blood T cells in healthy people across ages. Regarding the study as a whole: What prevented conclusive comparison of naive and antigen-experienced cells was that PBMCs were unsorted.

Germline values: CDR1 MDHEN, CDR2 SYDVKM. The CDR3 sequence is 17 residues long. With V trimmed by 4 bases and J by 4 bases, 7 bases remained unmatched. In this sample, this clonotype turned up once. As yet, its antigen is unknown. Alongside a J-beta primer mix, a sample-barcoded 5' primer served in a second PCR lasting about 7 to 12 cycles. The template-switch adaptor was a 5' adaptor with 12 random nucleotides. It tagged each cDNA molecule. TCRdb reprocessed the 5' RACE reads via MiXCR and lists one record per CDR3 protein. The repertoire holds around 1,800,000 distinct CDR3 sequences, with about two fifths as singletons.

The sample comprised blood. V is TRBV28 and J is TRBJ2-5; 15 positions match TRBD2. The sequence came from a human donor in good health. CDR3 nucleotides: TGTGCCAGCAGTTCCCATAGGACTAGCGGGGGGGGAGAGACCCAGTACTTC. Amino acid sequence: CASSSHRTSGGGETQYF. Full variable domain (remainder filled in from reference TRBV28 and TRBJ2-5): DVKVTQSSRYLVKRTGEKVFLECVQDMDHENMFWYRQDPGLGLRLIYFSYDVKMKEKGDIPEGYSVSREKKERFSLILESASTNQTSMYLCASSSHRTSGGGETQYFGPGTRLLVL.